This T cell receptor beta chain was identified in a study of blood T cell repertoires in COVID-19. Study context: Specimens from acute and convalescent COVID-19 originated in the United States, Italy and Spain. Sources were T cells, B-cell-depleted T cells, or PBMCs; the material itself was cDNA or gDNA.

Germline assignment: CDR1 LNHDA and CDR2 SQIVND (reference sequence). The V and J ends lost 9 bases and 5 bases respectively, with 19 bases between them. This CDR3 contains 14 residues. In the original workflow: Reference gene primer amplification in the assay estimated nucleated cell counts. Repertoires were generated with immunoSEQ multiplex PCR, while TCRdb's copy carries only in-frame clones and drops some. The V and J calls and clone size were taken over from that table, and D and trimming were inferred from the DNA. The sample shows over 50,000 clones, 85% of them seen only once. The chain combines TRBV19 with TRBJ1-2, with a tentative D call TRBD1 (5 bases). The TCR originated in a man in his 70s with acute or convalescent COVID-19. Sample: peripheral blood. CDR3 region: CASFRGSFGYGYTF. In DNA, the CDR3 is TGTGCCAGCTTCCGGGGGAGCTTTGGGTATGGCTACACCTTC.